This T cell receptor beta chain was recorded in a study of cytomegalovirus exposure and HLA in healthy donors. The CDR3 runs 16 residues. The germline V gene encodes CDR1 SGHAT and CDR2 FQNNGV. V lost 1 base and J 4 bases, leaving 16 bases between the germline ends. Regarding the study as a whole: The investigators catalogued 164 TCR beta chains as cytomegalovirus-associated.

PCR primers comprised 60 Vbeta and 13 Jbeta primers. The repertoire was sequenced with immunoSEQ multiplex PCR; TCRdb's copy has only in-frame clones and lacks some. This table has around 180,000 clones, roughly three quarters appearing once. On this clone: As yet, its antigen is unknown.

This receptor was obtained from a woman in her forties or fifties in good health and CMV-seronegative. The sequenced material came from PBMCs. The J gene is TRBJ1-2, the V gene TRBV11-2; D perhaps matches TRBD1 (6 bases). CDR3 loop: CASSLVKTGFLYGYTF. The CDR3 region has the DNA TGTGCCAGCAGCTTAGTGAAAACAGGGTTCCTCTATGGCTACACCTTC.